This T cell receptor (beta chain) was observed in a study of sequential checkpoint blockade in melanoma. TCRdb's table, derived via immunoSEQ multiplex PCR, lists solely in-frame clones and lacks some. Of 9,500 to 15,000 clones listed, roughly four fifths are singletons. The treatment is: randomized to nivolumab then ipilimumab (arm A) or the reverse (arm B). V was cut by 4 bases and J by 0 bases, with 12 bases left in between. CDR1 and CDR2 (germline): SGHTS, YDEGEE. The CDR3 consists of 15 residues. The gene calls are TRBV5-8 and TRBJ2-3; possibly TRBD1 for D (6 bases). Source: CD8+ T cells sorted from blood (inferred from file names), taken from a patient given nivolumab and ipilimumab in sequence. The source is a human donor with melanoma. This CDR3 reads CASSKGGSSTDTQYF. As DNA, the CDR3 is TGTGCCAGCAGCAAAGGGGGTTCTAGCACAGATACGCAGTATTTT.